The 16 T cell receptor beta chains below come from one sample, sequenced in a study of Ad26.COV2.S vaccination and SARS-CoV-2 variants (dated by TCRdb to the early 2020s). Library generation was performed with the immunoSEQ multiplex PCR assay. The clones in this table, taken by TCRdb from immuneACCESS, are in-frame only. Not every clone is retained; where verified, under half of the shortfall comes from an unresolved V gene, and the cause of the rest is unknown. The sample profile shows about 350,000 clones; roughly 91% of them were found once. The top ten hold 3.4% of the sample. The treatment or condition label corresponds to: around 19 received Ad26.COV2.S at low or high dose, single or two shots; 5 received placebo; per-sample allocation not given. Repertoires of vaccine and placebo recipients were sequenced from samples taken on day 63 after the first injection. Sequences were derived from peripheral blood, sampled in a trial of Ad26.COV2.S vaccine versus placebo. These receptors came from a person aged 18 to 65 who received the Ad26.COV2.S COVID-19 vaccine or a placebo.

The chain recombines TRBV6-5 with TRBJ2-3; D is perhaps TRBD1 or TRBD2 (5 bases each). CDR3 length: 14 amino acids. V was cut by 0 bases and J by 5 bases, with 9 bases left in between. The V gene's germline CDR1 is MNHEY and CDR2 SVGAGI. CDR3 sequence (DNA): TGTGCCAGCAGTTACTCGGGGGAGATAGATACGCAGTATTTT. Translated, it gives CASSYSGEIDTQYF.

The genes are TRBV12-3 or TRBV12-4 and TRBJ2-1; 7 bases agree with TRBD1. V shed 6 bases and J 7 bases; nucleotides not matched to a gene: 6. CDR3 length equals 13 residues. CDR3 sequence reads: CASSQLQGNEQFF. The CDR3 DNA reads as TGTGCCAGCAGCCAACTACAGGGGAATGAGCAGTTCTTC.

J is TRBJ2-6 and V is TRBV7-3; 12 nucleotides match TRBD1. Germline loops: CDR1 SGHTA, CDR2 FQGTGA. With V trimmed by 3 bases and J by 2 bases, 5 bases remained unmatched. The CDR3 extends over 18 amino acids. The CDR3 nucleotides read TGTGCCAGCAGCTTGACCGGGACAGGGGGCGCTGGGGCCAACGTCCTGACTTTC. Translating it yields CASSLTGTGGAGANVLTF.

Only a few counts were recorded for this clone. The V gene is TRBV7-9, the J gene TRBJ2-7; D may be TRBD1 (6 bases). V dropped 4 bases and J dropped 6 bases, with 16 bases sitting between them. Germline V gene sequence: CDR1 SEHNR, CDR2 FQNEAQ (reference sequence). The CDR3 runs 14 residues. DNA of the CDR3: TGTGCCAGCAGCTGGGGGCCCGATGGTGGCGAGCAGTACTTC. This encodes CASSWGPDGGEQYF.

This clone was seen just once. The V call is TRBV6-4, the J call TRBJ1-5, with D perhaps matching TRBD1 (6 bases). The germline gives CDR1 MRHNA, CDR2 SNTAGT. Trimming shortened V by 3 bases and J by 5 bases, and 14 bases separated the two germline ends. The CDR3 extends over 15 amino acids. The CDR3 coding sequence is TGTGCCAGCAGTGAAGGGGGGGGCAGGGATCAGCCCCAGCATTTT. Protein product: CASSEGGGRDQPQHF.

The gene calls are TRBV6-2 or TRBV6-3 and TRBJ2-7; the D gene is possibly TRBD1 (6 bases). Germline CDR1 MNHEY, CDR2 SVGEGT. Trimming left V 0 bases short and J 3 bases short, with 15 bases between. The CDR3 contains 16 residues. CDR3 in DNA: TGTGCCAGCAGTTACTCGAGAAGCTCAGGGGACTACGAGCAGTACTTC. This codes for CASSYSRSSGDYEQYF.

This rearrangement joins TRBV10-3 to TRBJ1-3, with a tentative D call TRBD1 (5 bases). The ends were cut back, 11 bases at V and 0 bases at J, with 11 bases in the middle. This CDR3 is built from 13 residues. Germline CDR1 reads ENHRY; CDR2 reads SYGVKD. The CDR3, as DNA: TGTGCCGCCAGGGATTACTCTGGAAACACCATATATTTT. Residues: CAARDYSGNTIYF.

Worth noting for this clone: An end of the junction differs from the germline gene, which may be a read error. Other DNA sequences in the sample encode the same CDR3. The CDR3 is CSARDYNEQFF. The CDR3 nucleotides are TGCAGTGCAAGAGATTACAATGAGCAGTTCTTC. The rearrangement uses TRBV20-1 and TRBJ2-1; the D is unclear. The CDR3 is 11 amino acids. The V gene's germline CDR1 is DFQATT and CDR2 SNEGSKA (reference sequence).

The V gene is TRBV7-2, the J gene TRBJ2-5; either TRBD1 or TRBD2 may supply D (5 bases each). The CDR3 extends over 15 amino acids. V lost 1 base to trimming and J lost 4 bases, with 13 bases between them. Germline V gene lookup returns CDR1 SGHTA and CDR2 FQGNSA. The CDR3 is CASSLVVGRAETQYF. The DNA of the CDR3 is TGTGCCAGCAGCTTAGTGGTGGGGCGGGCAGAGACCCAGTACTTC.

This clone has a handful of counts. The chain combines TRBV6-6 with TRBJ1-2, with 7 bases matching TRBD1. The V gene's germline CDR1 is MNHNY and CDR2 SVGAGI (reference sequence). V shed 5 bases and J 4 bases; nucleotides not matched to a gene: 13. The CDR3 is 16 residues long. CDR3 amino acids: CASSRQGKSTIYGYTF. The CDR3 region has the DNA TGTGCCAGCAGTCGACAGGGAAAATCGACCATCTATGGCTACACCTTC.

The rearrangement links TRBV6-5 to TRBJ1-4; D possibly corresponds to TRBD1 (5 bases). The CDR3 covers 15 residues. The germline V and J ends were trimmed by 6 bases and 7 bases, with 18 bases remaining between them. Germline V gives CDR1 MNHEY, CDR2 SVGAGI. CDR3 sequence: CASSPIGARSEKLFF. CDR3 DNA: TGTGCCAGCAGCCCGATAGGGGCGCGCTCTGAAAAACTGTTTTTT.

V gene TRBV4-1 combines with J gene TRBJ2-7; D remains unclear. The V and J ends lost 0 bases and 2 bases respectively, with 14 bases between them. Germline CDR1 is MGHRA and CDR2 is YSYEKL. CDR3 length: 16 amino acids. The chain's CDR3 is CASSQDKGTATYEQYF. The DNA of the CDR3 is TGCGCCAGCAGCCAAGATAAAGGTACTGCTACCTACGAGCAGTACTTC.

This clone was detected once. The genes are TRBV3-1 (or the pseudogene TRBV3-2) and TRBJ1-1; no clear D. The germline V gene encodes CDR1 LGHDT and CDR2 YNNKEL (reference sequence). Trimming cost V 7 bases and J 1 base, with 10 bases left between them. There are 13 residues in the CDR3. The CDR3 loop reads CASTFDKNTEAFF. In nucleotides, the CDR3 is TGTGCCAGCACCTTCGACAAGAACACTGAAGCTTTCTTT.

V and J are TRBV7-9 and TRBJ1-2; D remains ambiguous. The length of the CDR3 is 13 residues. The ends were cut back, 3 bases at V and 6 bases at J, with 11 bases in the middle. CDR1 is SEHNR and CDR2 is FQNEAQ in the germline V gene (reference sequence). The DNA for the CDR3 is TGTGCCAGCAGCTTCGACCCGGGGAATGGCTACACCTTC. Translated: CASSFDPGNGYTF.

V usage is TRBV7-3 and J usage is TRBJ2-5; tentatively, D is TRBD2 (6 bases). This CDR3 has 16 amino acids. The germline V and J ends were trimmed by 5 bases and 1 base, with 17 bases remaining between them. Germline loops: CDR1 SGHTA, CDR2 FQGTGA. CDR3 sequence (DNA): TGTGCCAGCAGCCTCCATGGGGGTAGCGGCCAAGAGACCCAGTACTTC. Its protein product is CASSLHGGSGQETQYF. The full variable domain, rest sourced from reference TRBV7-3 and TRBJ2-5, is GAGVSQTPSNKVTEKGKYVELRCDPISGHTALYWYRQSLGQGPEFLIYFQGTGAADDSGLPNDRFFAVRPEGSVSTLKIQRTERGDSAVYLCASSLHGGSGQETQYFGPGTRLLVL.

The chain joins TRBV6-5 to TRBJ2-2; tentatively, D is TRBD2 (6 bases). In germline, CDR1 is MNHEY, CDR2 SVGAGI. The CDR3 contains 13 residues. With 11 bases removed from V and 5 bases from J, the gap between germline ends came to 15 bases. The CDR3 protein is CAGTRGGTGELFF. CDR3 nucleotides: TGTGCCGGCACCCGAGGAGGGACCGGGGAGCTGTTTTTT.